The 17 T cell receptor beta chains presented below share a single source sample, sequenced in a study of blood T cell repertoires in COVID-19. Clones were sequenced by immunoSEQ multiplex PCR, and TCRdb holds only the in-frame ones, with some missing. This sample yields 88,000 or so clones, of which 86% are seen a single time; under 8% belongs to the top ten. Material: peripheral blood. These receptors were obtained from a man aged 55-75 years with acute or convalescent COVID-19.

This rearrangement joins TRBV6-5 to TRBJ1-4, with a possible D match to TRBD1 (6 bases). V was pared by 6 bases and J by 8 bases, with 16 bases between. The CDR3 contains 14 residues. The germline V gene has CDR1 MNHEY and CDR2 SVGAGI. Here the CDR3 reads CASRRDTIGEKLFF. In DNA form, the CDR3 reads TGTGCCAGCAGGAGGGACACCATAGGCGAAAAACTGTTTTTT.

This rearrangement joins TRBV6-5 to TRBJ1-1; D may be TRBD1 (5 bases). The CDR3 sequence is 14 residues long. Germline assignment: CDR1 MNHEY and CDR2 SVGAGI. V was trimmed by 7 bases and J by 3 bases, leaving 15 bases between them. CDR3 DNA: TGTGCCAGCATCAAAACAACAGGTTACACTGAAGCTTTCTTT. Protein product: CASIKTTGYTEAFF.

This clone appeared a few times. The V and J genes are TRBV30 and TRBJ2-3, with D perhaps matching TRBD2 (7 bases). The germline CDR1 and CDR2 sequences are GTSNPN and SVGIG (reference sequence). The CDR3 spans 13 residues. V lost 3 bases and J lost 6, with 13 bases in between. The CDR3 loop reads CAWSGGQVDTQYF. The CDR3 bases are TGTGCCTGGAGCGGGGGGCAGGTCGATACGCAGTATTTT.

The chain recombines TRBV9 with TRBJ1-4; 11 bases are a match to TRBD1. V lost 3 bases and J lost 3; bases outside the gene matches: 7. CDR3 length equals 17 residues. Germline assignment: CDR1 SGDLS and CDR2 YYNGEE. The CDR3 sequence is CASSGTGGARSNEKLFF. In nucleotides, the CDR3 is TGTGCCAGCAGCGGGACAGGGGGCGCGAGGTCTAATGAAAAACTGTTTTTT.

This clone has only one observation. The CDR3 protein is CAWSVSSEKLFF. The CDR3, as DNA: TGTGCCTGGAGTGTCTCGTCTGAAAAACTGTTTTTT. The rearrangement links TRBV30 to TRBJ1-4; D uncertain. The germline gives CDR1 GTSNPN, CDR2 SVGIG (reference sequence). The CDR3 sequence is 12 residues long. V lost 0 bases and J 7 bases, leaving 6 bases between the germline ends.

The CDR3, as DNA: TGTGCCAGCAGTAGGCGGTTCCCCAACACCGGGGAGCTGTTTTTT. As protein: CASSRRFPNTGELFF. V is TRBV11-3 and J is TRBJ2-2; D gene uncertain. CDR1 is SGHNT, CDR2 YENEEA, per germline. This CDR3 contains 15 residues. The V end lost 6 bases, the J end lost 2 bases, and 13 bases lay between the germline ends.

The chain has TRBV2 and TRBJ1-2, with 8 bases that match TRBD1. The ends lost 7 bases at V and 6 bases at J; junction bases unmatched: 10. This CDR3 spans 14 amino acids. In germline, CDR1 is SNHLY, CDR2 FYNNEI. CDR3 sequence reads: CASTLQGVNHGYTF. CDR3 bases: TGTGCCAGCACGTTACAGGGGGTCAACCATGGCTACACCTTC.

V and J are TRBV21-1 and TRBJ2-5; the table names TRBD1, a call not compared with the DNA. TRBV21-1 is a pseudogene. CDR3 length: 14 residues. In DNA form, the CDR3 reads TGTGCCAGCAGCCACAGAGCAGAGCAAGAGACCCAGTACTTC. Residues: CASSHRAEQETQYF.

The J gene is TRBJ2-3, the V gene TRBV9, with D possibly being TRBD2 (6 bases). V lost 0 bases and J lost 0, with 11 bases in between. The CDR3 totals 16 residues. The germline V gene encodes CDR1 SGDLS and CDR2 YYNGEE. The CDR3 here is CASSVVGGVSTDTQYF. CDR3 in DNA: TGTGCCAGCAGCGTAGTCGGCGGGGTGAGCACAGATACGCAGTATTTT.

The chain links TRBV7-8 to TRBJ2-2; TRBD1 matches 10 bases. Per germline, CDR1 SGHVS and CDR2 FQNEAQ. V lost 2 bases and J lost 4; bases outside the gene matches: 10. There are 18 residues in the CDR3. In DNA, the CDR3 is TGTGCCAGCAGCTTACGCCCGGGACAGGGGCGGACCACCGGGGAGCTGTTTTTT. Its protein product is CASSLRPGQGRTTGELFF.

The chain combines TRBV27 with TRBJ2-2; weak D call: TRBD2 (5 bases). The CDR3 contains 15 residues. V was cut by 1 base and J by 6 bases, with 12 bases left in between. CDR1 and CDR2 from the germline V gene are MNHEY and SMNVEV (reference sequence). The CDR3 region has the DNA TGTGCCAGCAGTTTATACATGGGAGTTGCCGGGGAGCTGTTTTTT. Translating gives CASSLYMGVAGELFF.

This clone was recorded once. This sequence joins TRBV25-1 and TRBJ1-2, with D uncertain. The CDR3 consists of 11 residues. The germline gives CDR1 MGHDK, CDR2 SYGVNS. Trimming removed 10 bases from V and 4 bases from J, with 10 bases in between. CDR3 DNA sequence: TGTGCCACCCTACTTGGCTATGGCTACACCTTC. Its translation is CATLLGYGYTF.

The J gene is TRBJ1-2, the V gene TRBV7-6; 8 bases agree with TRBD1. The V gene end was trimmed by 5 bases and the J gene end by 5 bases; junction bases not matched to a gene: 13. The CDR3 consists of 16 residues. Germline V lookup: CDR1 SGHVS, CDR2 FNYEAQ. This CDR3 is CASSLVQGGTSYGYTF. CDR3 in DNA: TGTGCCAGCAGCCTAGTACAGGGGGGCACCTCGTATGGCTACACCTTC.

V gene TRBV10-3 combines with J gene TRBJ2-7; maybe TRBD1 (6 bases). CDR3 length equals 13 residues. Germline V gene lookup returns CDR1 ENHRY and CDR2 SYGVKD. Trimming stripped 6 bases from V and 0 bases from J, with 9 bases between. The CDR3 loop is CAISTGISYEQYF. The CDR3 nucleotides read TGTGCCATCAGCACAGGGATCTCCTACGAGCAGTACTTC.

The sample holds one count of this clone. The rearrangement links TRBV6-5 to TRBJ1-3; TRBD1 might be the D (5 bases). CDR3 length equals 15 residues. Deletions cut 6 bases from V and 0 bases from J, with 12 bases between. Germline values: CDR1 MNHEY, CDR2 SVGAGI. The CDR3 DNA reads as TGTGCCAGCAGGCTGACAGTATTCTCTGGAAACACCATATATTTT. Its protein is CASRLTVFSGNTIYF.

This clone was detected once. The CDR3 spells CASSIYSSRSYGYTF. CDR3 nucleotides: TGTGCCAGTAGTATCTACAGCTCGCGTAGCTATGGCTACACCTTC. The rearrangement links TRBV19 to TRBJ1-2; D is uncertain. The CDR3 is 15 amino acids. With 3 bases removed from V and 4 bases from J, the gap between germline ends came to 15 bases. CDR1 LNHDA and CDR2 SQIVND come from the germline V gene (reference sequence).

The chain carries TRBV11-3 and TRBJ2-1, with 10 bases matching TRBD2. Germline V gives CDR1 SGHNT, CDR2 YENEEA. This CDR3 has 15 amino acids. The trim removed 4 bases at V and 7 bases at J, leaving 7 bases unmatched. The CDR3 coding sequence is TGTGCCAGCAGCTCCGGGACTAGCGAGGGGAATGAGCAGTTCTTC. This translates into CASSSGTSEGNEQFF.